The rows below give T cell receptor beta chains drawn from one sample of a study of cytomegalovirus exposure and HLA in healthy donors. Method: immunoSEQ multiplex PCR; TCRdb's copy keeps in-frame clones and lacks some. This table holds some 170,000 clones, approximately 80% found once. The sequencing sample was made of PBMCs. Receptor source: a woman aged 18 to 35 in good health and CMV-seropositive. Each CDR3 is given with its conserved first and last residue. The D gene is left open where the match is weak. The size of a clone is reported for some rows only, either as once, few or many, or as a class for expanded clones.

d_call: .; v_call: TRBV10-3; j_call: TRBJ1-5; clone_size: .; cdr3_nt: TGTGCCATCAGTGAGTCTGCTGAGGGAGGCGGTCAGCCCCAGCATTTT; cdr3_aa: CAISESAEGGGQPQHF
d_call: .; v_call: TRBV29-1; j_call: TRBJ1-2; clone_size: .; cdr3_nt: TGCAGCGCAGGACAGCAACTCTATGGCTACACCTTC; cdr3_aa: CSAGQQLYGYTF
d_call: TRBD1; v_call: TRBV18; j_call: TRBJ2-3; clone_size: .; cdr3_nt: TGTGCCAGCTCACTAGGGACAGGTAGCACAGATACGCAGTATTTT; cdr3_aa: CASSLGTGSTDTQYF
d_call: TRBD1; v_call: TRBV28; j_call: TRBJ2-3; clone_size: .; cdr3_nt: TGTGCCAGCAGTTTAAGGACAGGGGTCGGCGATACGCAGTATTTT; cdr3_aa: CASSLRTGVGDTQYF
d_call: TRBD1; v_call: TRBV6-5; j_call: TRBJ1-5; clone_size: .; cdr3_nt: TGTGCCAGCAGTCAGGGACAGTTAAATCAGCCCCAGCATTTT; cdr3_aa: CASSQGQLNQPQHF
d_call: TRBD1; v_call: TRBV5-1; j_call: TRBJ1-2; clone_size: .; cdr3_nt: TGCGCCAGCAGCTATCCGGACAGGGCCAACTATGGCTACACCTTC; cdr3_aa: CASSYPDRANYGYTF
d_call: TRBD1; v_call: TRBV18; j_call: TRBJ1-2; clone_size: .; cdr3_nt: TGTGCCAGCTCACAGACAGGGGCGAACTATGGCTACACCTTC; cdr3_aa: CASSQTGANYGYTF
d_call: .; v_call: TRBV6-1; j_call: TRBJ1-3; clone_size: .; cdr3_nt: TGTGCCAGCAGTGGGGGGGGGACCCTTGGCCCTGGAAACACCATATATTTT; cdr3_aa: CASSGGGTLGPGNTIYF
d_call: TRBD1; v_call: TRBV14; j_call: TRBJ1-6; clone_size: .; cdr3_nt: TGTGCCAGCAGCCAAGAGATCGGGACAGGGAATTCACCCCTCCACTTT; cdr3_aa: CASSQEIGTGNSPLHF
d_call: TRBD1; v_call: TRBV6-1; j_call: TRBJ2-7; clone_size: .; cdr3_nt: TGTGCCAGCCACGGGACAGGGCGGTTTAGCGAGCAGTACTTC; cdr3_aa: CASHGTGRFSEQYF
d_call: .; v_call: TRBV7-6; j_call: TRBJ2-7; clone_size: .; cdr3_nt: TGTGCCAGCAGCTTAGGGGGGGACCCGTCCTACGAGCAGTACTTC; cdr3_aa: CASSLGGDPSYEQYF
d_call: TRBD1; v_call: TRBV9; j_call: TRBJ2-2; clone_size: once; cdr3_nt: TGTGCCAGCAGCAAACAGGGGGTTGGCACCGGGGAGCTGTTTTTT; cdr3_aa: CASSKQGVGTGELFF
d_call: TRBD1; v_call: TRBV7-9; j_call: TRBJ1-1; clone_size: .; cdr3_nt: TGTGCCAGCAGCCCGAGGGGGCCCATGAACACTGAAGCTTTCTTT; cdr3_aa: CASSPRGPMNTEAFF
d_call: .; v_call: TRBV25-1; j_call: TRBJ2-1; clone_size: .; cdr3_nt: TGTGCCAGCAGTGAAGTCGGGGGAGGAGAACCCGCGTTCTCCGAGCAGTTCTTC; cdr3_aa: CASSEVGGGEPAFSEQFF
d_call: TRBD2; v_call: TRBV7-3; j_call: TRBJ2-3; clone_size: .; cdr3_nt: TGTGCCAGCAGCCGTCGGGGCCGGGGGGGCATGACAGATACGCAGTATTTT; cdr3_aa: CASSRRGRGGMTDTQYF
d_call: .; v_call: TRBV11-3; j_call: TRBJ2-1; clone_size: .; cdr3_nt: TGTGCCAGCAGCTTAGACATTTACAATGAGCAGTTCTTC; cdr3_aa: CASSLDIYNEQFF
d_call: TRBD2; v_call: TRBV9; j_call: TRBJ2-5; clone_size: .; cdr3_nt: TGTGCCAGCAGCGTAGAGGTCGGGGGGGAAGGGGAGACCCAGTACTTC; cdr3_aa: CASSVEVGGEGETQYF
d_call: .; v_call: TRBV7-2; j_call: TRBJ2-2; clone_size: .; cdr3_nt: TGTGCCAGCAGCTTAGTAGGCCTAGCCGGGGAGCTGTTTTTT; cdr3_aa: CASSLVGLAGELFF
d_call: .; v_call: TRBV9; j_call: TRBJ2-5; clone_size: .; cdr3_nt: TGTGCCAGCAGCGCGCCCGGAGATCAAGAGACCCAGTACTTC; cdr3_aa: CASSAPGDQETQYF
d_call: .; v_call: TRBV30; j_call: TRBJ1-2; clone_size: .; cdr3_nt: TGTGCCTGGACGCAGGGGCGAAGTGGCTACACCTTC; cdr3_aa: CAWTQGRSGYTF
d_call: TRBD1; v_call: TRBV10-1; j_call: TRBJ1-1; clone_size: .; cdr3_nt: TGCGCCAGCAGTGAGTCGGGACAGTTGAACACTGAAGCTTTCTTT; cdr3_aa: CASSESGQLNTEAFF
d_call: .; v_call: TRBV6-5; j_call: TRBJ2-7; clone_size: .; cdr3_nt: TGTGCCAGCACCCGAAGGGGCGACTACGAGCAGTACTTC; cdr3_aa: CASTRRGDYEQYF
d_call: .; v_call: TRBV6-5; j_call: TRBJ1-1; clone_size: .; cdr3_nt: TGTGCCAGCAGAAGGACACAGAACACTGAAGCTTTCTTT; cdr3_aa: CASRRTQNTEAFF
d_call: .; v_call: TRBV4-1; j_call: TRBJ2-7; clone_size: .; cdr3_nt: TGCGCCAGCAGCCTCCAATTAGCTCCGTCCTACGAGCAGTACTTC; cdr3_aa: CASSLQLAPSYEQYF
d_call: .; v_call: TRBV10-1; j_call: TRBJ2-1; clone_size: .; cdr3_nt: TGCGCCAGCAGCCTGGACAGAGGCGTGAATGAGCAGTTCTTC; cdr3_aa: CASSLDRGVNEQFF
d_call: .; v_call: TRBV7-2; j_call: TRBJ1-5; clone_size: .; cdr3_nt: TGTGCCAGCAGCTTAGCAGGCGGAAATCAGCCCCAGCATTTT; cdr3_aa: CASSLAGGNQPQHF
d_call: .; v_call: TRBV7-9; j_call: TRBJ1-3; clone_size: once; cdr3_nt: TGTGCCAGCAGCTCGGAGACGGTAAAAGGAAACACCATATATTTT; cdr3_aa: CASSSETVKGNTIYF
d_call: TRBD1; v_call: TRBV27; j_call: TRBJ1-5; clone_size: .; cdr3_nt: TGTGCCAGCGCGACAGGGATACGCAATCAGCCCCAGCATTTT; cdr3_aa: CASATGIRNQPQHF
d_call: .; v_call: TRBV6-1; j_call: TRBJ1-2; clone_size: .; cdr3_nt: TGTGCCAGCTTCTCTTCGGGGAATTTCTATGGCTACACCTTC; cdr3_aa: CASFSSGNFYGYTF
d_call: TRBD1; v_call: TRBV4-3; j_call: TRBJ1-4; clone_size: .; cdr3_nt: TGCGCCAGCAGCCAAGGTACAGGGGGTGATGAAAAACTGTTTTTT; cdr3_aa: CASSQGTGGDEKLFF
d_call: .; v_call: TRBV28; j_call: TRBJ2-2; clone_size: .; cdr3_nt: TGTGCCAGCAGTTCGGTCCGGACAGCCTCCGCGAACACCGGGGAGCTGTTTTTT; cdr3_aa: CASSSVRTASANTGELFF
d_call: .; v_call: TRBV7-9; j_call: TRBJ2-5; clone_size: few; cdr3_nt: TGTGCCAGCAGCTCCCGACAGGTTGGGGAGACCCAGTACTTC; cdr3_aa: CASSSRQVGETQYF
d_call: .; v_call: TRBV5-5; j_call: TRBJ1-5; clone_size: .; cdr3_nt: TGTGCCAGCAGCTTGGTGGCGGGTAAGCCCCAGCATTTT; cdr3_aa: CASSLVAGKPQHF
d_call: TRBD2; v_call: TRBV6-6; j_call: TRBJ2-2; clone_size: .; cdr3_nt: TGTGCCACCGGGACTAGCGGCAACACCGGGGAGCTGTTTTTT; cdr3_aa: CATGTSGNTGELFF
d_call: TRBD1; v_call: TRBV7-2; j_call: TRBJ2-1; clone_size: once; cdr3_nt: TGTGCCAGCAGCTTAGGGGACAGATTCTCCTACAATGAGCAGTTCTTC; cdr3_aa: CASSLGDRFSYNEQFF
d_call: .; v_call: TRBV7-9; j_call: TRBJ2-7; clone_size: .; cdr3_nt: TGTGCCAGCAGCTTAAGTTTCGCGTCACTCTTCTACGAGCAGTACTTC; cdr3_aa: CASSLSFASLFYEQYF
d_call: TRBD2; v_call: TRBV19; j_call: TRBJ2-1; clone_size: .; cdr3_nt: TGTGCCAGTAACCCTCAGCGGGGGGGCAACAATGAGCAGTTCTTC; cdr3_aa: CASNPQRGGNNEQFF
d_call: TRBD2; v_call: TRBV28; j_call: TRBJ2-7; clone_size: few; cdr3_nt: TGTGCCAGCAGTTTCCCAGGGAGGGGCGAGCAGTACTTC; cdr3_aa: CASSFPGRGEQYF
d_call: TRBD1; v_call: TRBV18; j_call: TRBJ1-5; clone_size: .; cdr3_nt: TGTGCCAGCTCCCCAAATGGACAGGGAGGATACCCCCAGCATTTT; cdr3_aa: CASSPNGQGGYPQHF
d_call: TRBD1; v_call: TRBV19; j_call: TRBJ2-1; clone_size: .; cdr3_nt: TGTGCCAGTAGAGGGACAGGGACATACAATGAGCAGTTCTTC; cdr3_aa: CASRGTGTYNEQFF
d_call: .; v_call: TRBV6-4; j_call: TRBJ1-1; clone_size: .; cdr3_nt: TGTGCCAGCAGTGTGGAGCTACACTTCGGCACTGAAGCTTTCTTT; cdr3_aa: CASSVELHFGTEAFF
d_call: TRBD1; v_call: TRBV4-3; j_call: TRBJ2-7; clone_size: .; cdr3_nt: TGCGCCAGCAGCCACGGGACAGCTTCCTACGAGCAGTACTTC; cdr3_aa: CASSHGTASYEQYF
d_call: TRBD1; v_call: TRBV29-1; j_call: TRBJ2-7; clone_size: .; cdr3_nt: TGCAGCGTTGAGGCAGGGGGTAGCTACGAGCAGTACTTC; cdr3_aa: CSVEAGGSYEQYF
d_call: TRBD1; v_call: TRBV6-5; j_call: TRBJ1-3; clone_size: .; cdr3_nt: TGTGCCAGCAGTTACGTGGGGGGGACAGGGGACACCATATATTTT; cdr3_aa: CASSYVGGTGDTIYF
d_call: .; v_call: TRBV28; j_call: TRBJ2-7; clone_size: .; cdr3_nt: TGTGCCAGCAGTCCATCCCCCGTCCGGGAGCAGTACTTC; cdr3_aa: CASSPSPVREQYF
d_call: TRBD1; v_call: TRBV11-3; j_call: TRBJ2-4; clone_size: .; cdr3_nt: TGTGCCAGCACTCTGACAGGGCTTGTGGACATTCAGTACTTC; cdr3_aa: CASTLTGLVDIQYF
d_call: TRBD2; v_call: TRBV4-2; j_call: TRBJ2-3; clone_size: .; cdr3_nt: TGTGCCAGCAGCCAAGGGGGCGGGGGGGCCACAGATACGCAGTATTTT; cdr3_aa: CASSQGGGGATDTQYF
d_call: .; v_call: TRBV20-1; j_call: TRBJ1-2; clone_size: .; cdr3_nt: TGCAGTGCGCAGGGAAACTATGGCTACACCTTC; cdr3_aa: CSAQGNYGYTF
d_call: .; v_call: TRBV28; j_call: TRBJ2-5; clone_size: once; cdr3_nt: TGTGCCAGCGGCCTGGCGGGATTCGGGGAGACCCAGTACTTC; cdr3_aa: CASGLAGFGETQYF
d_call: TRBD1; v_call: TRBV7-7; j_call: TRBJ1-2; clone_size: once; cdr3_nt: TGTGCCAGCAGCCTCGGGACAGAGGACTATGGCTACACCTTC; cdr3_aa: CASSLGTEDYGYTF
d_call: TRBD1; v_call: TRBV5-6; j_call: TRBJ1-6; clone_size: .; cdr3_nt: TGTGCCAGCAGCCCCGGACAGGTGGCAACCCTCCACTTT; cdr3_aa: CASSPGQVATLHF
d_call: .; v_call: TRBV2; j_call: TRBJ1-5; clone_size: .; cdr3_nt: TGTGCCAGCAGCACCACAGGGCGCAATCAGCCCCAGCATTTT; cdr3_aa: CASSTTGRNQPQHF
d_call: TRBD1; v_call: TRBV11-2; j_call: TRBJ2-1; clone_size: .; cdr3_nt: TGTGCCAGCAGCTTAGTCCTGCAGGGGGCAAATGAGCAGTTCTTC; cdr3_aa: CASSLVLQGANEQFF